This TCR beta chain was profiled in a study of shared T cell receptors in the human thymus. In germline, CDR1 is MNHEY, CDR2 SVGAGI. Trimming removed 6 bases at V and 0 bases at J, with 12 bases between. The CDR3 is made up of 15 amino acids. Method: immunoSEQ multiplex PCR; TCRdb's copy keeps in-frame clones and lacks some. Of 720,000 or so clones listed, 70% to 90% are singletons. The sample was also linked to a second study, of human thymus T cells. As that study records: As related research reported, thymic repertoires overlapped highly among unrelated individuals.

The chain links TRBV6-5 to TRBJ1-5; D is possibly TRBD1 (6 bases). The sequence derives from a girl less than two years old with a congenital heart defect. Sequenced input: thymocytes. The CDR3 protein is CASRNRQDSNQPQHF. The CDR3 DNA reads as TGTGCCAGCAGAAACCGACAGGATAGCAATCAGCCCCAGCATTTT.